A single sample gave rise to the 14 T cell receptor beta chains below, sequenced in a study of T cell clones after liver transplantation. The method was immunoSEQ multiplex PCR; TCRdb's version includes in-frame clones alone and lacks a portion of them. The data show some 75,000 clones, roughly 80% seen once. The material sequenced was CD4+ T cells from blood, taken before liver transplant. The source of these receptors is a human donor who received a liver transplant.

V and J are TRBV7-2 and TRBJ2-1; 7 bases map to TRBD2. The CDR3 runs to 16 residues. Germline V gene sequence: CDR1 SGHTA, CDR2 FQGNSA. J was trimmed by 6 bases and V by 4 bases; bases with no gene match: 12. The CDR3 loop reads CASSYQAGSNRNEQFF. CDR3 in DNA: TGTGCCAGCAGCTACCAAGCGGGAAGCAATCGCAATGAGCAGTTCTTC.

The CDR3 reads CASSPVGGLRYNEQFF. Written as DNA, the CDR3 is TGTGCCAGCAGCCCCGTGGGGGGATTACGATACAATGAGCAGTTCTTC. The V call is TRBV7-6, the J call TRBJ2-1, with D possibly TRBD2 on 6 matching bases. Germline assignment: CDR1 SGHVS and CDR2 FNYEAQ. This CDR3 contains 16 residues. Trimming pared 5 bases from V and 4 bases from J, leaving 18 bases between.

This chain uses TRBV2 with TRBJ2-5; TRBD1 matches 7 bases. V trimming: 8 bases; J trimming: 5 bases; junction bases outside the gene matches: 17. The CDR3 sequence is 16 residues long. Germline V CDR1 and CDR2: SNHLY, FYNNEI. CDR3 sequence reads: CASCSYEGAPRETQYF. Written as DNA, the CDR3 is TGTGCCAGCTGCTCTTATGAGGGGGCGCCGAGGGAGACCCAGTACTTC.

V and J are TRBV5-1 and TRBJ2-7, with 8 bases identical to TRBD1. V shed 4 bases and J 3 bases; nucleotides not matched to a gene: 6. This CDR3 has 14 amino acids. Per germline, CDR1 SGHRS and CDR2 YFSETQ. CDR3 bases: TGCGCCAGCAGCCCTGACAGGGGAGGCTACGAGCAGTACTTC. Amino acid sequence: CASSPDRGGYEQYF.

This sequence joins TRBV10-3 and TRBJ2-1, with 10 bases aligning to TRBD1. Germline assignment: CDR1 ENHRY and CDR2 SYGVKD. This CDR3 region has 19 residues. With 3 bases clipped from V and 7 bases from J, the junction kept 18 bases outside the gene matches. CDR3 residues: CAISEPLGGTGERGNEQFF. The DNA for the CDR3 is TGTGCCATCAGTGAACCTCTGGGGGGGACAGGGGAGAGGGGAAATGAGCAGTTCTTC.

The sample holds one count of this clone. CDR3 bases: TGCAGTGCTGACCAGAGCTACGAGCAGTACTTC. Its translation: CSADQSYEQYF. The chain uses TRBV20-1 and TRBJ2-7; D call uncertain. Germline V gene sequence: CDR1 DFQATT, CDR2 SNEGSKA (reference sequence). With 5 bases removed from V and 3 bases from J, the gap between germline ends came to 8 bases. The CDR3 sequence is 11 residues long.

This chain connects TRBV30 to TRBJ2-1; D possibly corresponds to TRBD2 (5 bases). CDR3 length: 13 amino acids. The V end lost 4 bases, the J end lost 7 bases, and 14 bases lay between the germline ends. Germline CDR1 reads GTSNPN; CDR2 reads SVGIG (reference sequence). CDR3 residues: CAWNSKRNNEQFF. The CDR3 DNA is TGTGCCTGGAATTCCAAGCGGAATAATGAGCAGTTCTTC. The full variable domain, in which reference TRBV30 and TRBJ2-1 provide the parts outside the CDR3, is SQTIHQWPATLVQPVGSPLSLECTVEGTSNPNLYWYRQAAGRGLQLLFYSVGIGQISSEVPQNLSASRPQDRQFILSSKKLLLSDSGFYLCAWNSKRNNEQFFGPGTRLTVL.

The J gene is TRBJ2-2, the V gene TRBV5-8; 8 nucleotides align to TRBD1. Per the germline V gene, CDR1 is SGHTS and CDR2 is YDEGEE. V trimming: 4 bases; J trimming: 6 bases; junction bases outside the gene matches: 11. The CDR3 length is 16 residues. The CDR3 DNA reads TGTGCCAGCAGCCACCCGGGACAGGCGACCCCCGGGGAGCTGTTTTTT. Its protein is CASSHPGQATPGELFF.

The chain carries TRBV7-6 and TRBJ2-3; D may match TRBD1 or TRBD2 (5 bases each). Germline values: CDR1 SGHVS, CDR2 FNYEAQ. The CDR3 has 15 amino acids. Between the trimmed V and J ends, which lost 6 bases and 2 bases, there was a span of 15 bases. The DNA of the CDR3 is TGTGCCAGCAGACTTCCCGGGACGGCCACAGATACGCAGTATTTT. It translates to CASRLPGTATDTQYF.

The chain employs TRBV9 and TRBJ1-3, with TRBD1 matching 7 bases. The CDR3 has 13 residues. CDR1 is SGDLS and CDR2 is YYNGEE in the germline V gene. With V trimmed by 3 bases and J by 3 bases, 0 bases remained unmatched. DNA of the CDR3: TGTGCCAGCAGCGGACAGGGTGGAAACACCATATATTTT. This codes for CASSGQGGNTIYF.

The rearrangement links TRBV2 to TRBJ2-7, with D hard to call. The CDR3 consists of 14 residues. CDR1 and CDR2 from the germline V gene are SNHLY and FYNNEI. Trimming cost V 3 bases and J 2 bases, with 11 bases left between them. CDR3 DNA sequence: TGTGCCAGCAGTGACCTCCTAGTTACCTACGAGCAGTACTTC. Translation gives CASSDLLVTYEQYF.

This clone has a handful of counts. The J gene is TRBJ2-1, the V gene TRBV27, with TRBD1 identical over 9 bases. J lost 9 bases, V lost 6 bases, and 12 bases had no gene match. The CDR3 is 15 residues long. Germline V CDR1 and CDR2: MNHEY, SMNVEV (reference sequence). For the CDR3, the DNA is TGTGCCAGCAGGCCAGGGGGGACAGGGTCCGTTGAGCAGTTCTTC. Its translation is CASRPGGTGSVEQFF.

This clone was seen only once. This rearrangement joins TRBV5-1 to TRBJ2-1; D is unresolved. The CDR3 sequence is 14 residues long. V was cut by 6 bases and J by 0 bases, with 10 bases left in between. CDR1 is SGHRS, CDR2 YFSETQ, per germline. The chain's CDR3 is CASTELSSYNEQFF. The CDR3 region has the DNA TGCGCCAGCACCGAGCTGAGCTCCTACAATGAGCAGTTCTTC.

The chain joins TRBV7-2 to TRBJ1-5, with a possible D match to TRBD1 (6 bases). Between the trimmed V and J ends, which lost 5 bases and 3 bases, there was a span of 14 bases. CDR1 and CDR2 from the germline V gene are SGHTA and FQGNSA. This CDR3 is built from 15 residues. This CDR3 is CASSPGGRNNQPQHF. DNA for the CDR3: TGTGCCAGCAGCCCGGGGGGGCGGAACAATCAGCCCCAGCATTTT.